This T cell receptor beta chain comes out of a study of a mutant IDH1 vaccine in newly diagnosed glioma (dated by TCRdb to the early 2020s). Background for the entire study: Of the 25 to 35 patients who were treated, about 62% were male and roughly 38% were female, and the mean age was approximately 40 years. Before enrollment, patients had received standard therapy of radiotherapy alone, temozolomide alone, or radiochemotherapy with temozolomide; most received the combination. Six visits were used for peripheral blood collection: V03 (baseline), V05, V07, V10, V12 and V13. Longitudinal TCRB deep sequencing was performed for about two dozen treated patients wherever samples were available for exploratory analyses.

The library was obtained by the immunoSEQ multiplex PCR assay. Following the manufacturer's protocol, the hsTCRB Kit was used to amplify rearranged TCR beta chain sequences. TCRB libraries were sequenced on an Illumina MiSeq. On the authors' methods: Demultiplexing, trimming and gene mapping were performed with the kit vendor's proprietary platform. The clones in this table, taken by TCRdb from immuneACCESS, are in-frame only. Not every clone is retained; where verified, under half of the shortfall comes from an unresolved V gene, and the cause of the rest is unknown. V and J calls and clone size follow that table, whereas D and trimming were derived from the DNA. The sample contains 30,000 to 40,000 clones, around 82% of them found a single time. Less than 9.5% of the sample is held by the ten biggest clonotypes. The label giving this sample's time point can be read as: baseline, week 1 (first vaccination visit). Sample treatment or condition, as interpreted from the label and publication: pre-vaccination baseline after standard-of-care therapy. All donors had newly diagnosed IDH1-mutant astrocytomas of WHO grade 3 or 4 that showed loss of nuclear ATRX. The samples were drawn from NOA16, a multicentre, single-arm, open-label phase I trial in Germany that tested a mutant IDH1 peptide vaccine in humans for the first time. For immunogenicity testing, the blood drawn at visit V03 was used as the baseline sample. The DNeasy Blood and Tissue Kit was used to extract genomic DNA from EDTA blood for TCRB sequencing.

As concerns this clone: The antigen it recognizes is unknown. Base qualities are not provided; no much larger clone lies one nucleotide away.

Sequences SEHNR (CDR1) and FQNEAQ (CDR2) are obtained from the germline V gene (reference sequence). The CDR3 measures 11 amino acids from cysteine to phenylalanine. The kept DNA is CDR3 alone, 33 bases in frame from the first base. V sheds 5 bases and J sheds 8 bases, leaving 7 bases between their ends. What the research found in general, with its limitations: Availability determined which PBMC samples were chosen for TCRB deep sequencing. Immune responses induced by the vaccine were seen in over 80% of patients across multiple MHC alleles. Pseudoprogression seemed to be unrelated to changes in the top peripheral T cell clonotypes found by TCRB sequencing. The authors noted that analyses of patient blood samples could not be reproduced because of sample limitations.

The sequences come from PBMCs, collected from a glioma patient treated with radiotherapy, temozolomide or both. This clonotype was obtained from a man in his forties or fifties with glioma. Some clones in this sample may be carry-over from other donors' samples. The rearranged segments are TRBV7-9 and TRBJ2-1, with no D gene named confidently. The DNA reads as follows: TGTGCCAGCAGCCCCTTGGATGAGCAGTTCTTC. This yields the protein CASSPLDEQFF. With the rest looked up from the reference TRBV7-9 and TRBJ2-1 genes rather than sequenced, the full variable domain is DTGVSQNPRHKITKRGQNVTFRCDPISEHNRLYWYRQTLGQGPEFLTYFQNEAQLEKSRLLSDRFSAERPKGSFSTLEIQRTEQGDSAMYLCASSPLDEQFFGPGTRLTVL.